A single sample gave rise to the 10 T cell receptor beta chains below, sequenced in a study of identical twins. TCRdb ran MiXCR on the 5' RACE reads and lists one entry per CDR3 protein. The repertoire includes fewer than 500,000 distinct CDR3 sequences, roughly 24% of them detected once, and roughly 2.8% sits in the top ten. The data also belong to a second study, concerning T cells expressing NK-cell markers.

The sequenced material came from CD4+ T cells sorted from blood. The receptors stem from a woman aged 18-29 years in good health.

The chain employs TRBV28 and TRBJ2-5, with D possibly being TRBD1 or TRBD2 (5 bases each). The CDR3 contains 15 residues. Per germline, CDR1 MDHEN and CDR2 SYDVKM. Deletions cut 3 bases from V and 2 bases from J, with 13 bases between. The CDR3 DNA sequence: TGTGCCAGCAGTTTCGCCGGGACCCTACAAGAGACCCAGTACTTC. Translation: CASSFAGTLQETQYF.

This clonotype occurred a few times. The genes are TRBV10-3 and TRBJ2-3; 12 bases map to TRBD2. This CDR3 comprises 17 residues. Germline V gives CDR1 ENHRY, CDR2 SYGVKD. With 3 bases clipped from V and 4 bases from J, the junction kept 8 bases outside the gene matches. CDR3 region: CAISDQRGLAGPDTQYF. CDR3 coding DNA: TGTGCCATCAGTGACCAAAGGGGACTAGCGGGCCCAGATACGCAGTATTTT.

The chain has TRBV18 and TRBJ2-1; 11 nucleotides align to TRBD1. The CDR3 has 15 amino acids. Germline CDR1 and CDR2: KGHSH and LQKENI. Unmatched junction bases numbered 7, after V lost 5 bases and J lost 7 bases. CDR3 residues: CASSSGTGGGNEQFF. CDR3 DNA sequence: TGTGCCAGCTCATCCGGGACAGGGGGAGGAAATGAGCAGTTCTTC.

The table lists this clonotype with a count of one. The genes are TRBV12-3 or TRBV12-4 and TRBJ2-3; perhaps TRBD2 as D (5 bases). V was shortened by 6 bases and J by 0 bases, with 19 bases between the two germline ends. The CDR3 runs to 17 residues. CDR3 loop: CASSSKLLGPSTDTQYF. The DNA for the CDR3 is TGTGCCAGCAGCTCGAAACTACTAGGCCCTAGCACAGATACGCAGTATTTT.

This clonotype was seen a few times. The chain employs TRBV20-1 and TRBJ2-6; 9 positions match TRBD2. V lost 3 bases to trimming and J lost 0 bases; unmatched junction nucleotides: 12. CDR1 is DFQATT and CDR2 is SNEGSKA in the germline V gene (reference sequence). CDR3 length: 19 residues. This CDR3 reads CSASYRRTSENSGANVLTF. The CDR3 DNA follows: TGCAGTGCTAGCTACCGTAGGACTAGCGAAAACTCTGGGGCCAACGTCCTGACTTTC.

This chain connects TRBV9 to TRBJ2-5; 9 positions match TRBD1. V was clipped by 4 bases and J by 5 bases; unmatched bases: 3. The CDR3 runs to 13 residues. Germline V gene lookup returns CDR1 SGDLS and CDR2 YYNGEE. In DNA, the CDR3 is TGTGCCAGCAGCATTGACAGGGGGGAGACCCAGTACTTC. Residues: CASSIDRGETQYF.

The chain carries TRBV7-2 and TRBJ1-1; D is unresolved. The germline CDR1 and CDR2 sequences are SGHTA and FQGNSA. The CDR3 is 12 amino acids. V shed 4 bases and J shed 8 bases, with 11 bases lying between them. CDR3: CASSSRSHEAFF. In DNA form, the CDR3 reads TGTGCCAGCAGCTCGCGGTCACACGAAGCTTTCTTT.

The gene calls are TRBV5-1 and TRBJ2-1; D remains ambiguous. The CDR3 has 16 residues. Germline CDR1 and CDR2: SGHRS and YFSETQ. The germline V and J ends were trimmed by 0 bases and 6 bases, with 16 bases remaining between them. Here the CDR3 DNA reads TGCGCCAGCAGCTTGGCCCGGGCTAGTTGGGGCAATGAGCAGTTCTTC. This codes for CASSLARASWGNEQFF.

This clonotype turned up a few times. This chain joins TRBV7-3 and TRBJ2-3; 13 nucleotides line up with TRBD2. The V gene end was trimmed by 5 bases and the J gene end by 7 bases; junction bases not matched to a gene: 9. The CDR3 spans 16 residues. Per the germline V gene, CDR1 is SGHTA and CDR2 is FQGTGA. CDR3 region: CASSLSTSGGANTQYF. The DNA for the CDR3 is TGTGCCAGCAGCCTAAGTACTAGCGGGGGGGCAAATACGCAGTATTTT.

V and J are TRBV4-3 and TRBJ2-1; 9 nucleotides align to TRBD2. There are 16 residues in the CDR3. Germline values: CDR1 LGHNA, CDR2 YSLEER. Trimming removed 0 bases from V and 3 bases from J; junction bases left unmatched: 3. CDR3 protein: CASSQDGLAFYNEQFF. The DNA of the CDR3 is TGCGCCAGCAGCCAAGACGGACTAGCGTTCTACAATGAGCAGTTCTTC.